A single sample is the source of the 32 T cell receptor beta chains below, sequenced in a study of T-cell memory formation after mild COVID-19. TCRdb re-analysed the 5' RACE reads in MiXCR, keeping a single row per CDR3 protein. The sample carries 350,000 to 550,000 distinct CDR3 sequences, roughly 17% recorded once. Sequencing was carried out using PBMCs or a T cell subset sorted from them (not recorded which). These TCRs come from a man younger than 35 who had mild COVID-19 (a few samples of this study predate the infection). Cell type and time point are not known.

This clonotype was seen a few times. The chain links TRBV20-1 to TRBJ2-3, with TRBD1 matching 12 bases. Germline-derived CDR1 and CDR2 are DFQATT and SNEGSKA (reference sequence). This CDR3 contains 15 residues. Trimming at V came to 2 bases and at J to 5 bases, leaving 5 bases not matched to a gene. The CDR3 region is CSARRGQGAVDTQYF. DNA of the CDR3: TGCAGTGCTAGAAGGGGACAGGGGGCTGTAGATACGCAGTATTTT.

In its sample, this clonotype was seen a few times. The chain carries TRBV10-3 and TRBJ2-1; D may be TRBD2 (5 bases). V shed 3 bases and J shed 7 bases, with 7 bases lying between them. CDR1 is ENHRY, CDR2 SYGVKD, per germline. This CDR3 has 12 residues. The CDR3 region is CAISEWRNEQFF. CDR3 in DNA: TGTGCCATCAGTGAATGGAGGAATGAGCAGTTCTTC.

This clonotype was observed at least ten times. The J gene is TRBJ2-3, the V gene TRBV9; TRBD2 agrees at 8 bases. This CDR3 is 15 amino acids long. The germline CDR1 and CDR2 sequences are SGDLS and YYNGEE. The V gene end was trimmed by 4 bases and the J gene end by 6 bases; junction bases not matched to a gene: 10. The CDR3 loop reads CASSSGLGMLDTQYF. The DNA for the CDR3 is TGTGCCAGCAGCTCGGGACTAGGGATGTTGGATACGCAGTATTTT.

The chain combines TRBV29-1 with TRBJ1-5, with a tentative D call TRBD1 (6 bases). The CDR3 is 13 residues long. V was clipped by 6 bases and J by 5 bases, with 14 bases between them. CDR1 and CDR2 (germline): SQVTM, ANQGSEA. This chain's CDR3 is CSVSQGRDQPQHF. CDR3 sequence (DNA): TGCAGCGTCTCCCAGGGGAGAGATCAGCCCCAGCATTTT.

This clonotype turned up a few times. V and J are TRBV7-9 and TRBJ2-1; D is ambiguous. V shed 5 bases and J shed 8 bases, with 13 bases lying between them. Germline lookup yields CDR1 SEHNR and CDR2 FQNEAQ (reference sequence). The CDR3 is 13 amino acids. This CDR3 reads CASSPIGGYEQFF. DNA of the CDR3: TGTGCCAGCAGCCCGATTGGCGGCTATGAGCAGTTCTTC.

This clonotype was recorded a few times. The CDR3 coding sequence is TGTGCCAGCAGTGGGGCCCCCCGGGTGAGCACAGATACGCAGTATTTT. It translates to CASSGAPRVSTDTQYF. V usage is TRBV12-3 or TRBV12-4 and J usage is TRBJ2-3; weak D call: TRBD1 (5 bases). The CDR3 has 16 amino acids. Trimming left V 5 bases short and J 0 bases short, with 15 bases between.

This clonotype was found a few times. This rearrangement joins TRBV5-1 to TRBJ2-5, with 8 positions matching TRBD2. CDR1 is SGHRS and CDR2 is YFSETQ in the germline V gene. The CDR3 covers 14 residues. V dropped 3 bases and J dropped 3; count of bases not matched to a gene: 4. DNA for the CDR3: TGCGCCAGCAGCTCCGGGGGGGGAAAAGAGACCCAGTACTTC. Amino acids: CASSSGGGKETQYF.

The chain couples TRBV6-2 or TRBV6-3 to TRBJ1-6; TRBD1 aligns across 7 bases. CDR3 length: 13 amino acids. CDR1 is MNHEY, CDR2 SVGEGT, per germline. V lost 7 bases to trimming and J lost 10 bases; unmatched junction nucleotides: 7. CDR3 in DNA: TGTGCCAGCATCTCCGACAGGGCATCACCCCTCCACTTT. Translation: CASISDRASPLHF.

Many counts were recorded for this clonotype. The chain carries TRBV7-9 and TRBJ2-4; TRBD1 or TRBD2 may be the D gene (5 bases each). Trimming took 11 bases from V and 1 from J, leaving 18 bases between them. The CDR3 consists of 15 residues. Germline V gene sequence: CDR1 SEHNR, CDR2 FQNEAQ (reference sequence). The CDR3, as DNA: TGTGCCGGTGACGAGGGGTCGTTGGCCAAAAACATTCAGTACTTC. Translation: CAGDEGSLAKNIQYF. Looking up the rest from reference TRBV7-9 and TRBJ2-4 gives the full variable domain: DTGVSQNPRHKITKRGQNVTFRCDPISEHNRLYWYRQTLGQGPEFLTYFQNEAQLEKSRLLSDRFSAERPKGSFSTLEIQRTEQGDSAMYLCAGDEGSLAKNIQYFGAGTRLSVL.

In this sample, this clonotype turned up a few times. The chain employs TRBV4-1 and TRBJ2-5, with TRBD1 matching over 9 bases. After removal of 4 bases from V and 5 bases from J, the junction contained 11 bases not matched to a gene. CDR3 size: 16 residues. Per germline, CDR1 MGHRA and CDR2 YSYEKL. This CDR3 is CASSRYFRQGVETQYF. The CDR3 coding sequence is TGCGCCAGCAGCCGATACTTTAGACAGGGGGTGGAGACCCAGTACTTC.

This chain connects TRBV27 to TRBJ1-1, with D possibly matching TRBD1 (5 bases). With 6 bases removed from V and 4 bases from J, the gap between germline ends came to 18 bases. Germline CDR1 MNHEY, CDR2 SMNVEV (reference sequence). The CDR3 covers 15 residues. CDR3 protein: CASRLGVRGSTEAFF. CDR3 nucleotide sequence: TGTGCCAGCAGATTGGGGGTAAGAGGAAGCACTGAAGCTTTCTTT.

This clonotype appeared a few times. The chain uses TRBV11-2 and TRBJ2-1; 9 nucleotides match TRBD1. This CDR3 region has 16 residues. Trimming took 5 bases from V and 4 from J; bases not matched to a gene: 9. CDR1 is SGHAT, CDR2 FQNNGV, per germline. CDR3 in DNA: TGTGCCAGCAGCAGAACCGGGACAGGGACGTACAATGAGCAGTTCTTC. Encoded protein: CASSRTGTGTYNEQFF.

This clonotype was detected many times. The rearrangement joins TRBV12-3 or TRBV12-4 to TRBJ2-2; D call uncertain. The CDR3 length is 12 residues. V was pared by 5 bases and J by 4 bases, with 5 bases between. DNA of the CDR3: TGTGCCAGCAGTCGATCCACCGGGGAGCTGTTTTTT. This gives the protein CASSRSTGELFF.

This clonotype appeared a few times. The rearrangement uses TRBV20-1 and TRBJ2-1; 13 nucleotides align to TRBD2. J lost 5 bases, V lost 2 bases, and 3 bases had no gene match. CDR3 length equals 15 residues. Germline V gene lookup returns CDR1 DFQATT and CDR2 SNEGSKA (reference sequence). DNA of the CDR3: TGCAGTGCTAGACTAGGACTAGCGGGGGACAATGAGCAGTTCTTC. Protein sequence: CSARLGLAGDNEQFF.

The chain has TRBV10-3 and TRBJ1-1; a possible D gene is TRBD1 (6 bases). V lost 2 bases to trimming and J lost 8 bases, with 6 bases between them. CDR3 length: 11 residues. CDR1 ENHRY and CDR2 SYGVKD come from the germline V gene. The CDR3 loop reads CAISEGTEAFF. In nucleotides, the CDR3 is TGTGCCATCAGTGAGGGGACAGAAGCTTTCTTT.

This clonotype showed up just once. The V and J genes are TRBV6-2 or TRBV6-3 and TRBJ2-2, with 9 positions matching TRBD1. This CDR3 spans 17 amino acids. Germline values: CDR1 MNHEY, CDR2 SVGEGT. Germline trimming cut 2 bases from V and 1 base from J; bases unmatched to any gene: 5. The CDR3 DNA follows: TGTGCCAGCAGTTACCACAGGGACAGGGTGAACACCGGGGAGCTGTTTTTT. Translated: CASSYHRDRVNTGELFF.

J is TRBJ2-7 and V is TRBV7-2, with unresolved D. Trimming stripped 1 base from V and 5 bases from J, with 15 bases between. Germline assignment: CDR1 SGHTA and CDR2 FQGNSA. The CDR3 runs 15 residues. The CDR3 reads CASSLGSGPWNEQYV. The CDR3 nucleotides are TGTGCCAGCAGCTTAGGGTCGGGCCCTTGGAACGAGCAGTACGTC.

CDR3 bases: TGTGCCAGCAGTTCGGGACAGGCGAATACGCAGTATTTT. Its translation: CASSSGQANTQYF. The chain carries TRBV28 and TRBJ2-3, with 8 positions matching TRBD1. This CDR3 is built from 13 residues. V shed 4 bases and J 7 bases; nucleotides not matched to a gene: 4. Germline CDR1 MDHEN, CDR2 SYDVKM.

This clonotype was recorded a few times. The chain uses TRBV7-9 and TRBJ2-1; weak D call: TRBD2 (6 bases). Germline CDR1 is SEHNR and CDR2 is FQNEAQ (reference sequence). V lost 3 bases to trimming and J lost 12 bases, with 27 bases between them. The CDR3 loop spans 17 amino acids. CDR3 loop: CASSFPIFRDSYDGQFF. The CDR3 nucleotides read TGTGCCAGCAGCTTCCCAATATTTCGGGACTCATACGATGGGCAGTTCTTC.

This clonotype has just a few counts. The CDR3: CASSHTSYEQYF. The DNA of the CDR3 is TGTGCCAGCAGTCATACTAGCTACGAGCAGTACTTC. The rearrangement uses TRBV7-6 and TRBJ2-7; TRBD2 is a possible D gene (5 bases). The CDR3 has 12 residues. V gave up 6 bases and J gave up 3 bases, with 9 bases separating them. Germline CDR1 is SGHVS and CDR2 is FNYEAQ. Supplemented by reference TRBV7-6 and TRBJ2-7, the full variable domain reads GAGVSQSPRYKVTKRGQDVALRCDPISGHVSLYWYRQALGQGPEFLTYFNYEAQQDKSGLPNDRFSAERPEGSISTLTIQRTEQRDSAMYRCASSHTSYEQYFGPGTRLTVT.

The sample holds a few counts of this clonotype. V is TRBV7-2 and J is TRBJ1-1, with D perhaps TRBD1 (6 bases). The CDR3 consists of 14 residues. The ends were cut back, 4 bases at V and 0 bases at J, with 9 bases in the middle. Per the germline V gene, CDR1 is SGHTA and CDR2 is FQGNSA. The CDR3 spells CASSSTGMNTEAFF. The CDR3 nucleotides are TGTGCCAGCAGCTCTACAGGGATGAACACTGAAGCTTTCTTT. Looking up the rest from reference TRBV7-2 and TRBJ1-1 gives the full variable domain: GAGVSQSPSNKVTEKGKDVELRCDPISGHTALYWYRQSLGQGLEFLIYFQGNSAPDKSGLPSDRFSAERTGGSVSTLTIQRTQQEDSAVYLCASSSTGMNTEAFFGQGTRLTVV.

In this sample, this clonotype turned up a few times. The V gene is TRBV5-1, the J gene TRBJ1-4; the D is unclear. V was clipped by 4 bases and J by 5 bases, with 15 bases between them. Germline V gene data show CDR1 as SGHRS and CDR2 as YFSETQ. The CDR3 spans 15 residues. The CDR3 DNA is TGCGCCAGCAGCCCCACCGGCTCGGGGAATGAAAAACTGTTTTTT. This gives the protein CASSPTGSGNEKLFF.

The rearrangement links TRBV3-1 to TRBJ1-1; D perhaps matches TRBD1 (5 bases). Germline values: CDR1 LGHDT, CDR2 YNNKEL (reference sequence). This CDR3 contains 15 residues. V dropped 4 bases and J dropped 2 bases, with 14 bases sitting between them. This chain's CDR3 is CASSPRITGNTEAFF. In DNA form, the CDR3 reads TGTGCCAGCAGCCCCCGAATTACAGGAAACACTGAAGCTTTCTTT.

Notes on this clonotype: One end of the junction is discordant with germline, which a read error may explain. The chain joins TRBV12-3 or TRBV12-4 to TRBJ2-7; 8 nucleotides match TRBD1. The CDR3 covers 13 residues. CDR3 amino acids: CASSYEPDRGPHF. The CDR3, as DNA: TGTGCCAGCAGTTACGAACCCGACAGGGGCCCACATTTC.

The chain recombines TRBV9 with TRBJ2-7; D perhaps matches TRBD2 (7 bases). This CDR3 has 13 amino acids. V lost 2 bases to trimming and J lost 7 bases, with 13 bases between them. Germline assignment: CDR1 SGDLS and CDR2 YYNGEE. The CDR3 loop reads CASSVGGLGEQYF. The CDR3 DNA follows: TGTGCCAGCAGCGTGGGGGGGCTGGGGGAGCAGTACTTC.

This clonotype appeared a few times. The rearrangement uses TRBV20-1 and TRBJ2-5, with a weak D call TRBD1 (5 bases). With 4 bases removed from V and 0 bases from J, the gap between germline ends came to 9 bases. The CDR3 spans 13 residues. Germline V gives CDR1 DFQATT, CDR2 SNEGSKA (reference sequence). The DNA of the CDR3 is TGCAGTGCTACTAGGACAAACCAAGAGACCCAGTACTTC. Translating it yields CSATRTNQETQYF.

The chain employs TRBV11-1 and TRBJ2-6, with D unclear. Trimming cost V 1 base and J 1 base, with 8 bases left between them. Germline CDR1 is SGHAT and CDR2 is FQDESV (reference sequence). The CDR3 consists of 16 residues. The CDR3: CASSLDEGSGANVLTF. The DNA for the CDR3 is TGTGCCAGCAGCTTAGATGAAGGGTCTGGGGCCAACGTCCTGACTTTC.

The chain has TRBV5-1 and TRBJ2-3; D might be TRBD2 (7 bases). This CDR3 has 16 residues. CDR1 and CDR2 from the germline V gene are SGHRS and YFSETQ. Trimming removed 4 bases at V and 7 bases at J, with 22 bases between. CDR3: CASSRPLEGGQNTQYF. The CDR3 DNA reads TGCGCCAGCAGCCGCCCACTAGAGGGGGGGCAAAATACGCAGTATTTT.

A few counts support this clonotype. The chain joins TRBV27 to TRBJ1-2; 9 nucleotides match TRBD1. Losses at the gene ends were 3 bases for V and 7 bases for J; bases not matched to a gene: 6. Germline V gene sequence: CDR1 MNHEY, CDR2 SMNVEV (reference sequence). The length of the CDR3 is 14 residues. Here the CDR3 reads CASSFGDRVSGYTF. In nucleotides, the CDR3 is TGTGCCAGCAGTTTTGGGGACAGGGTCAGTGGCTACACCTTC.

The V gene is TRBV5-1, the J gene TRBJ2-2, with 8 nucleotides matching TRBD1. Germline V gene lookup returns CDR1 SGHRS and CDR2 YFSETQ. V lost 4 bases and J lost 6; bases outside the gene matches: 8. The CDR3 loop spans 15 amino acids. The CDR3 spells CASSLRTGPAGELFF. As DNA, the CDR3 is TGCGCCAGCAGCCTTCGGACAGGGCCGGCCGGGGAGCTGTTTTTT.

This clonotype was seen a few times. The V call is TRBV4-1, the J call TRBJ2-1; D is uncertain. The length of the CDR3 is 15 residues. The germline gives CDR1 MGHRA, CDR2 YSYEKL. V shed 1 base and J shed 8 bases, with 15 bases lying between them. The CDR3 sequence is CASSQGGKRVDEQFF. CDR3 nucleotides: TGCGCCAGCAGCCAAGGGGGAAAGAGAGTAGATGAGCAGTTCTTC.

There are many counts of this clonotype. DNA of the CDR3: TGTGCCAGCAGCTTCCGGACAGGCGTCACCGGGGAGCTGTTTTTT. Translation gives CASSFRTGVTGELFF. The chain uses TRBV7-2 and TRBJ2-2; 7 nucleotides match TRBD1. This CDR3 contains 15 residues. In germline, CDR1 is SGHTA, CDR2 FQGNSA. Trimming removed 3 bases from V and 4 bases from J; junction bases left unmatched: 5.